One sample yielded the 17 T cell receptor beta chains listed below, sequenced in a study of blood T cell repertoires in COVID-19. Using immunoSEQ multiplex PCR, the repertoire was profiled, and TCRdb retains in-frame clones only, with some absent. Seen here are 85,000 to 120,000 clones, around 84% observed once, and the top ten hold around 3%. Sequenced input: peripheral blood. The receptors shown here come from a man in his forties or fifties with active or convalescent COVID-19.

This chain links TRBV5-1 with TRBJ2-2; TRBD2 is a possible D gene (5 bases). This CDR3 spans 15 amino acids. Trimming cost V 3 bases and J 7 bases, with 16 bases left between them. Germline V gene lookup returns CDR1 SGHRS and CDR2 YFSETQ. The CDR3 loop reads CASSSNPIGDGELFF. CDR3 coding DNA: TGCGCCAGCAGCTCCAACCCAATCGGGGACGGGGAGCTGTTTTTT.

The rearrangement uses TRBV5-1 and TRBJ2-3; no definite D call. This CDR3 contains 14 residues. Germline V gene sequence: CDR1 SGHRS, CDR2 YFSETQ. The V and J ends lost 0 bases and 4 bases respectively, with 9 bases between them. This chain's CDR3 is CASSLAQIADTQYF. The CDR3 nucleotides read TGCGCCAGCAGCTTGGCACAGATAGCAGATACGCAGTATTTT. Supplemented by reference TRBV5-1 and TRBJ2-3, the full variable domain reads KAGVTQTPRYLIKTRGQQVTLSCSPISGHRSVSWYQQTPGQGLQFLFEYFSETQRNKGNFPGRFSGRQFSNSRSEMNVSTLELGDSALYLCASSLAQIADTQYFGPGTRLTVL.

The rearrangement joins TRBV28 to TRBJ1-2, with D possibly TRBD1 on 5 matching bases. CDR3 size: 11 residues. CDR1 and CDR2 (germline): MDHEN, SYDVKM. The V gene lost 6 bases and the J gene lost 4 bases, with 6 bases spanning the gap. CDR3 loop: CASRGLYGYTF. The CDR3 DNA follows: TGTGCCAGCAGGGGGCTCTATGGCTACACCTTC.

This chain joins TRBV24-1 and TRBJ2-1; TRBD2 agrees at 11 bases. This CDR3 spans 14 amino acids. Germline V gene sequence: CDR1 KGHDR, CDR2 SFDVKD. Trimming removed 9 bases from V and 4 bases from J; junction bases left unmatched: 4. The CDR3 DNA reads as TGTGCCACCGCTGGGACTAGCGGTTACAATGAGCAGTTCTTC. Encoded protein: CATAGTSGYNEQFF.

The chain uses TRBV5-4 and TRBJ2-3, with a weak D call TRBD1 (6 bases). The germline gives CDR1 SGHNT, CDR2 YYREEE (reference sequence). This CDR3 comprises 16 residues. V lost 0 bases, J lost 6 bases, and 17 bases lay in between. CDR3 amino acids: CASSLEAGAAVDTQYF. In DNA form, the CDR3 reads TGTGCCAGCAGCTTGGAAGCAGGGGCAGCGGTTGATACGCAGTATTTT.

The rearrangement joins TRBV18 to TRBJ2-4; weak D call: TRBD1 (6 bases). V lost 5 bases and J 5 bases, leaving 13 bases between the germline ends. The CDR3 spans 14 residues. Germline CDR1 KGHSH, CDR2 LQKENI. The CDR3 nucleotides read TGTGCCAGCTCAGCCCGCCGGACAGAAAACATTCAGTACTTC. Its protein product is CASSARRTENIQYF.

This chain connects TRBV10-2 to TRBJ2-5; 7 nucleotides align to TRBD1. Germline CDR1 is WSHSY and CDR2 is SAAADI. V shed 2 bases and J 2 bases; nucleotides not matched to a gene: 2. This CDR3 has 14 amino acids. CDR3 coding DNA: TGCGCCAGCAGTGAGCAGGGGGTTCAAGAGACCCAGTACTTC. This gives the protein CASSEQGVQETQYF.

The gene calls are TRBV30 and TRBJ2-7, with TRBD1 as a possible D gene (6 bases). This CDR3 region has 12 residues. Between the trimmed V and J ends, which lost 4 bases and 2 bases, there was a span of 9 bases. Germline CDR1 GTSNPN, CDR2 SVGIG (reference sequence). The CDR3 reads CAWNRDPYEQYF. The DNA of the CDR3 is TGTGCCTGGAACAGGGATCCCTACGAGCAGTACTTC. Full variable domain (remainder filled in from reference TRBV30 and TRBJ2-7): SQTIHQWPATLVQPVGSPLSLECTVEGTSNPNLYWYRQAAGRGLQLLFYSVGIGQISSEVPQNLSASRPQDRQFILSSKKLLLSDSGFYLCAWNRDPYEQYFGPGTRLTVT.

V usage is TRBV9 and J usage is TRBJ1-6; no definite D call. The CDR3 consists of 13 residues. Trimming removed 4 bases from V and 8 bases from J, with 10 bases in between. CDR1 and CDR2 from the germline V gene are SGDLS and YYNGEE. In DNA, the CDR3 is TGTGCCAGCAGCCCCCGTAGAGATTCACCCCTCCACTTT. Translating gives CASSPRRDSPLHF.

The genes are TRBV28 and TRBJ2-3; 8 bases line up with TRBD2. With 7 bases clipped from V and 1 base from J, the junction kept 7 bases outside the gene matches. There are 15 residues in the CDR3. Germline V gene data show CDR1 as MDHEN and CDR2 as SYDVKM. For the CDR3, the DNA is TGTGCCAGCAATCCTCGGGGGGGCGGCACAGATACGCAGTATTTT. Protein: CASNPRGGGTDTQYF.

This chain connects TRBV3-1 (or the pseudogene TRBV3-2) to TRBJ2-5, with TRBD2 identical over 13 bases. The germline gives CDR1 LGHDT, CDR2 YNNKEL (reference sequence). The CDR3 length is 16 residues. V was pared by 8 bases and J by 2 bases, with 8 bases of the junction left unmatched. CDR3: CASGSGGLAGQETQYF. The CDR3 coding sequence is TGTGCCAGCGGCAGCGGGGGACTAGCGGGGCAAGAGACCCAGTACTTC.

The chain carries TRBV5-1 and TRBJ1-1; 8 bases match TRBD1. Germline lookup yields CDR1 SGHRS and CDR2 YFSETQ. Trimming took 2 bases from V and 0 from J; bases not matched to a gene: 6. The length of the CDR3 is 16 residues. The CDR3 here is CASSFKTGALNTEAFF. The DNA for the CDR3 is TGCGCCAGCAGCTTTAAGACAGGGGCCTTGAACACTGAAGCTTTCTTT.

This chain connects TRBV5-4 to TRBJ2-1; 8 bases agree with TRBD2. Germline CDR1 is SGHNT and CDR2 is YYREEE (reference sequence). The CDR3 is 15 amino acids. V lost 4 bases to trimming and J lost 2 bases; unmatched junction nucleotides: 5. The CDR3 nucleotides are TGTGCCAGCAGCCTCCGGGGGGGAACCTACAATGAGCAGTTCTTC. It translates to CASSLRGGTYNEQFF.

V gene TRBV7-9 combines with J gene TRBJ2-7; 11 positions agree with TRBD1. The germline gives CDR1 SEHNR, CDR2 FQNEAQ (reference sequence). The V gene end was trimmed by 4 bases and the J gene end by 6 bases; junction bases not matched to a gene: 2. This CDR3 is 13 amino acids long. CDR3 region: CASSSGTGGEQYF. In DNA form, the CDR3 reads TGTGCCAGCAGCTCCGGGACAGGGGGCGAGCAGTACTTC.

V and J are TRBV30 and TRBJ1-4; D is undetermined. There are 13 residues in the CDR3. Trimming pared 0 bases from V and 5 bases from J, leaving 7 bases between. Germline CDR1 is GTSNPN and CDR2 is SVGIG (reference sequence). The CDR3 nucleotides are TGTGCCTGGAGTGTACAGCTGAATGAAAAACTGTTTTTT. Its translation is CAWSVQLNEKLFF.

The genes are TRBV19 and TRBJ1-6, with a tentative D call TRBD1 (6 bases). The CDR3 totals 16 residues. Trimming left V 4 bases short and J 0 bases short, with 10 bases between. Per the germline V gene, CDR1 is LNHDA and CDR2 is SQIVND (reference sequence). DNA for the CDR3: TGTGCCAGTAGTAGTGCACAGGGCTCCTATAATTCACCCCTCCACTTT. This codes for CASSSAQGSYNSPLHF.

The V gene is TRBV5-1, the J gene TRBJ2-1; TRBD1 might be the D (5 bases). Per the germline V gene, CDR1 is SGHRS and CDR2 is YFSETQ. Trimming left V 4 bases short and J 6 bases short, with 8 bases between. CDR3 length: 12 amino acids. The CDR3 region has the DNA TGCGCCAGCAGCAGTACAGGCAATGAGCAGTTCTTC. This translates into CASSSTGNEQFF.